This paragraph covers one TCR beta chain sequence. Antigen specificity is unknown. The sample comes from a study of T cells after yellow fever vaccination. Turning to the study itself: Fractions of limited cellularity were prepared by means of SMART-Seq v4 Ultra Low Input.

Regarding the study as a whole: Any FACS-sorted repertoire could hold abundant clonotypes that contaminate it from the bulk population.

J gave up 9 bases and V 1 base, and 11 bases lay outside the gene matches. Germline V lookup: CDR1 PRHDT, CDR2 FYEKMQ (reference sequence). This CDR3 spans 17 amino acids. TCRdb re-analysed the 5' RACE reads in MiXCR, keeping a single row per CDR3 protein. The sample records fewer than 650,000 distinct CDR3 sequences, roughly 22% being singletons. The gene calls are TRBV13 and TRBJ2-1; the match to TRBD1 covers 11 bases. Specimen: PBMCs, collected approximately 22 days after the first yellow fever vaccination. The receptor was isolated from a man younger than 35 who received the YFV17D yellow fever vaccine. The CDR3 DNA sequence: TGTGCCAGCAGCTTAGTGTGGACAGGGGGCCGTATGGGTGAGCAGTTCTTC. It encodes CASSLVWTGGRMGEQFF.